The 9 T cell receptor beta chains below come from one sample, sequenced in a study of OX40 agonist ivuxolimab in advanced cancers. TCRdb's copy holds only in-frame clones and misses some; the assay was immunoSEQ multiplex PCR. The data show 65,000 to 100,000 clones, 75% to 95% seen once. Sequences were derived from CD4+ or CD8+ T cells sorted from blood, sampled in a trial of the OX40 agonist ivuxolimab. Receptor source: an adult with an advanced solid tumor such as melanoma, head and neck, liver or kidney cancer.

The chain carries TRBV6-1 and TRBJ2-7, with no clear D. Per the germline V gene, CDR1 is MNHNS and CDR2 is SASEGT. With 3 bases removed from V and 4 bases from J, the gap between germline ends came to 13 bases. The CDR3 has 14 amino acids. CDR3 nucleotide sequence: TGTGCCAGCAGTGACGTTTCCATCCCATACGAGCAGTACTTC. Protein: CASSDVSIPYEQYF.

The J gene is TRBJ2-4, the V gene TRBV28; D call uncertain. V gave up 11 bases and J gave up 0 bases, with 11 bases separating them. This CDR3 has 13 residues. The germline CDR1 and CDR2 sequences are MDHEN and SYDVKM. The CDR3 region is CAAAQLAKNIQYF. DNA for the CDR3: TGTGCCGCAGCCCAGTTAGCCAAAAACATTCAGTACTTC. The complete variable domain, with remaining parts taken from reference TRBV28 and TRBJ2-4, reads DVKVTQSSRYLVKRTGEKVFLECVQDMDHENMFWYRQDPGLGLRLIYFSYDVKMKEKGDIPEGYSVSREKKERFSLILESASTNQTSMYLCAAAQLAKNIQYFGAGTRLSVL.

This clone was seen only a few times. V gene TRBV28 combines with J gene TRBJ2-7, with 9 positions matching TRBD1. The V segment lost 4 bases and the J segment 2 bases; nucleotides outside the gene matches: 3. The CDR3 has 14 amino acids. Germline V gene data show CDR1 as MDHEN and CDR2 as SYDVKM. CDR3 region: CASSWTGVAYEQYF. The CDR3 DNA follows: TGTGCCAGCAGTTGGACAGGGGTCGCCTACGAGCAGTACTTC. Full variable domain (rest looked up from reference TRBV28 and TRBJ2-7): DVKVTQSSRYLVKRTGEKVFLECVQDMDHENMFWYRQDPGLGLRLIYFSYDVKMKEKGDIPEGYSVSREKKERFSLILESASTNQTSMYLCASSWTGVAYEQYFGPGTRLTVT.

On this clone: At one boundary the junction diverges from the germline segment, which might be a read error. V usage is TRBV2 and J usage is TRBJ2-7, with 13 nucleotides matching TRBD2. CDR3 length: 15 amino acids. Germline CDR1 is SNHLY and CDR2 is FYNNEI. CDR3 nucleotides: TGTGCCAGCAGAGAAGGACTAGCGGGAGTCGCCGAGCAGTACTTC. Its protein is CASREGLAGVAEQYF.

The chain is built from TRBV28 and TRBJ2-7; a possible D gene is TRBD2 (5 bases). V was pared by 2 bases and J by 0 bases, with 17 bases between. The germline gives CDR1 MDHEN, CDR2 SYDVKM. The CDR3 sequence is 17 residues long. This CDR3 reads CASSLPKSRRSSYEQYF. In nucleotides, the CDR3 is TGTGCCAGCAGTTTACCCAAAAGCAGGAGGAGCTCCTACGAGCAGTACTTC.

The CDR3 DNA follows: TGCAGCGTTGAAGCTTCCTTAAGGGCAAGGTACAATGAGCAGTTCTTC. Encoded protein: CSVEASLRARYNEQFF. The V call is TRBV29-1, the J call TRBJ2-1; no firm D call. Trimming took 1 base from V and 4 from J, leaving 17 bases between them. CDR3 length: 16 residues. The germline V gene has CDR1 SQVTM and CDR2 ANQGSEA.

This chain connects TRBV7-9 to TRBJ2-1, with D perhaps matching TRBD1 or TRBD2 (6 bases each). V was pared by 3 bases and J by 0 bases, with 15 bases between. The CDR3 runs 17 residues. Germline V gene lookup returns CDR1 SEHNR and CDR2 FQNEAQ (reference sequence). The CDR3 reads CASSFTRGGSSYNEQFF. As DNA, the CDR3 is TGTGCCAGCAGCTTCACCAGGGGAGGAAGCTCCTACAATGAGCAGTTCTTC.

This clone was counted once. The chain uses TRBV6-1 and TRBJ1-3; 8 bases are a match to TRBD1. This CDR3 region has 14 residues. The V gene's germline CDR1 is MNHNS and CDR2 SASEGT. V gave up 10 bases and J gave up 7 bases; unmatched junction bases: 12. For the CDR3, the DNA is TGTGCCAACAAACCCGACAGGGGTTGGAACACCATATATTTT. Its protein product is CANKPDRGWNTIYF.

This clone was observed a handful of times. This sequence joins TRBV7-8 and TRBJ2-5, with D tentatively TRBD2 (6 bases). V dropped 3 bases and J dropped 4 bases, with 12 bases sitting between them. Germline V gene data show CDR1 as SGHVS and CDR2 as FQNEAQ. This CDR3 comprises 14 residues. The CDR3 bases are TGTGCCAGCAGCTTCCTTACTAGCTTAGAGACCCAGTACTTC. Translation: CASSFLTSLETQYF.